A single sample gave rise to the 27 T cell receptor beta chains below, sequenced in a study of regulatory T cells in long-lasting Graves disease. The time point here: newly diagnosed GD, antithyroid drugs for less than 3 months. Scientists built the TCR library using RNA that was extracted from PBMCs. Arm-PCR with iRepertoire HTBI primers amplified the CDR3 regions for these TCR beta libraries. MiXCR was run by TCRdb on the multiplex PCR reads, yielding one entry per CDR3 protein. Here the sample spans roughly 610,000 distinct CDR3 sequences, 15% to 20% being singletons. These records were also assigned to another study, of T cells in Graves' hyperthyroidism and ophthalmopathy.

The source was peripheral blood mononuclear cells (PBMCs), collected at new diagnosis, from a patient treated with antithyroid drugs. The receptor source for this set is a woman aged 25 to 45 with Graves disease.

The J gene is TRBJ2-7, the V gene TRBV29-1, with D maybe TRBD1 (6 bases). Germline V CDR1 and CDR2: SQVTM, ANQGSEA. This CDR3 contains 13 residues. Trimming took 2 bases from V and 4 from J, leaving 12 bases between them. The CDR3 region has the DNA TGCAGCGTTGAAACAGGGAGAGGGTACGAGCAGTACTTC. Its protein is CSVETGRGYEQYF.

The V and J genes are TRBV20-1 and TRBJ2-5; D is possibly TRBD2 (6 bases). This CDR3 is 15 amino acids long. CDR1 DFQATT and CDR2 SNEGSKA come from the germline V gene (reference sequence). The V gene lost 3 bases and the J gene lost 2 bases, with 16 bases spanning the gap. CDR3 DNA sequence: TGCAGTGCTAGGGGGTGGTTAGCGGCACAAGAGACCCAGTACTTC. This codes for CSARGWLAAQETQYF.

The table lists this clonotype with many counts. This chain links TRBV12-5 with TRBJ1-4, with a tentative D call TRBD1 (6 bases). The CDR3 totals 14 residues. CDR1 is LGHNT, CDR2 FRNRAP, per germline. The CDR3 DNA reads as TGTGTCCAAAACAGGGAGACAACTAATGAAAAACTGTTTTTT. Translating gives CVQNRETTNEKLFF.

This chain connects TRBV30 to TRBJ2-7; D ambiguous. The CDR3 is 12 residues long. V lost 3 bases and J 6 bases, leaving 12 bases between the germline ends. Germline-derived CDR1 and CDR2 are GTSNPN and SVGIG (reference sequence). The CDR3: CAWRETPLEQYF. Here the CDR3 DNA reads TGTGCCTGGAGGGAAACTCCCCTCGAGCAGTACTTC.

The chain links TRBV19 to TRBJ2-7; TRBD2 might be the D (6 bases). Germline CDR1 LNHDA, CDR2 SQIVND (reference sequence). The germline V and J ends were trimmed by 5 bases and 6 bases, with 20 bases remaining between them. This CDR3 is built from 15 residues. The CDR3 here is CASSFQAPGVGEQYF. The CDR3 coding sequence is TGTGCCAGTAGTTTCCAGGCCCCGGGGGTGGGCGAGCAGTACTTC.

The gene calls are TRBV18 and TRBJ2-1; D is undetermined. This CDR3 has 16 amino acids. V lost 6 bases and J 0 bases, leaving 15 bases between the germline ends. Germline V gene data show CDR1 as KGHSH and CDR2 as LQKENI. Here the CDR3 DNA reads TGTGCCAGCTCCCAAGACTCCCCTGTCTCCTACAATGAGCAGTTCTTC. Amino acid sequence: CASSQDSPVSYNEQFF.

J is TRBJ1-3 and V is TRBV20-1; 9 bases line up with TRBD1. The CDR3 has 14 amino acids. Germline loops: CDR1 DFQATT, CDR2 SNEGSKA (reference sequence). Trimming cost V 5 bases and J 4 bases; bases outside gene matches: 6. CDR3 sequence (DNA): TGCAGTGCTGGACAGGGGCCTTCGGGAAACACCATATATTTT. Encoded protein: CSAGQGPSGNTIYF.

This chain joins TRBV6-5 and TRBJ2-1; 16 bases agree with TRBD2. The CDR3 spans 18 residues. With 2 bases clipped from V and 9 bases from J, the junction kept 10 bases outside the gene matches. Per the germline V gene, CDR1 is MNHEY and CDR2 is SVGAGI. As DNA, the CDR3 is TGTGCCAGCAGTTACCAACCAGGGACTAGCGGGAGGGTAGGTGAGCAGTTCTTC. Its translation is CASSYQPGTSGRVGEQFF.

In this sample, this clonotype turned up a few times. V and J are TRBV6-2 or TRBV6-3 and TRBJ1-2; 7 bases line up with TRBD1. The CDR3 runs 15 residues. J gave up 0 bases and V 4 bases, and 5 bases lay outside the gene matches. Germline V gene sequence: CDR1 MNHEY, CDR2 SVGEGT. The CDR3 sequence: CASSFSDRPNYGYTF. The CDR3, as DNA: TGTGCCAGCAGTTTCTCGGACAGGCCTAACTATGGCTACACCTTC.

The CDR3 region is CASSLLLQAYNEQFF. Written as DNA, the CDR3 is TGTGCCAGCAGCTTATTACTCCAGGCCTACAATGAGCAGTTCTTC. The chain carries TRBV11-2 and TRBJ2-1; D not certain. CDR1 is SGHAT, CDR2 FQNNGV, per germline. The CDR3 runs 15 residues. V dropped 2 bases and J dropped 2 bases, with 10 bases sitting between them.

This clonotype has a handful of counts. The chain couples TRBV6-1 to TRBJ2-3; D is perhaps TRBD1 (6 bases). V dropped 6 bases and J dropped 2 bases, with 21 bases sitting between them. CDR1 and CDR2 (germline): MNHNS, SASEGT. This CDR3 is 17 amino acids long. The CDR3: CASSSRGDLSVTDTQYF. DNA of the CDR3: TGTGCCAGCAGCTCCAGGGGAGATCTTTCCGTCACAGATACGCAGTATTTT.

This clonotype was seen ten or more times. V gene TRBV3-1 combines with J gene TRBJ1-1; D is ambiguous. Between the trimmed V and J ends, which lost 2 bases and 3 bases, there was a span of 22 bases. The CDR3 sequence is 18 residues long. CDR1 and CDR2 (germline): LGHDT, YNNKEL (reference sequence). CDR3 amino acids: CASSQRIGLSFLDTEAFF. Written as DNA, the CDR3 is TGTGCCAGCAGCCAACGGATCGGACTGAGCTTTCTGGACACTGAAGCTTTCTTT.

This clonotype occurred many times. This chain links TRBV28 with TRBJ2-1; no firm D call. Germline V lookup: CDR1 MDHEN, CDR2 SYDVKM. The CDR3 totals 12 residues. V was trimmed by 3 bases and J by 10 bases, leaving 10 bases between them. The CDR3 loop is CASSFRQPEQFF. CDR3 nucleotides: TGTGCCAGCAGTTTCCGCCAGCCCGAGCAGTTCTTC.

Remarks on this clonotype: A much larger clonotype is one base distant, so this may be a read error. The CDR3, as DNA: TGTGCCAGCAGTTCCGGGACAGGGGTAATCTCTGAAGCTTTCTTT. This codes for CASSSGTGVISEAFF. V gene TRBV6-2 or TRBV6-3 combines with J gene TRBJ1-1; TRBD1 matches 10 bases. CDR3 size: 15 residues. CDR1 MNHEY and CDR2 SVGEGT come from the germline V gene. With V trimmed by 4 bases and J by 6 bases, 8 bases remained unmatched.

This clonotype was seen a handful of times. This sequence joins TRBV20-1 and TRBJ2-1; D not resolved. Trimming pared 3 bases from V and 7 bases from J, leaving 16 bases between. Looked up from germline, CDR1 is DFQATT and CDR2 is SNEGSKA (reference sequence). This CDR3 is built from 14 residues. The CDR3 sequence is CSASLASVANEQFF. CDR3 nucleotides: TGCAGTGCTAGCCTGGCTAGTGTAGCAAATGAGCAGTTCTTC.

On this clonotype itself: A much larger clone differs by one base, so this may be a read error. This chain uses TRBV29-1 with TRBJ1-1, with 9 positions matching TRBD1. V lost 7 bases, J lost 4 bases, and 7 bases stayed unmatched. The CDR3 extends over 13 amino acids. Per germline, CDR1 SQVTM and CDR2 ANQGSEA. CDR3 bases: TGCAGCGCCCTGTCGGACAGGGGCACTGAAGCTTTCTTT. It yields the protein CSALSDRGTEAFF.

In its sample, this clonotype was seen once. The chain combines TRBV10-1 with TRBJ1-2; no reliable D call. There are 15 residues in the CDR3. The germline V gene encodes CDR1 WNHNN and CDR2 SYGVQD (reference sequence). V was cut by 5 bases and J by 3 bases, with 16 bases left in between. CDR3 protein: CASSTLSRSYYGYTF. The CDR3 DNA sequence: TGCGCCAGCAGTACGCTCAGTAGAAGTTACTATGGCTACACCTTC.

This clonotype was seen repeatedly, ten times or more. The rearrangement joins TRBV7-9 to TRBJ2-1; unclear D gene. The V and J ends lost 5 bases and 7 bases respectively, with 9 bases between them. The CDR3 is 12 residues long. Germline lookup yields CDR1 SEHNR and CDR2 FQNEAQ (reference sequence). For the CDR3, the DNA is TGTGCCAGCAGCCCGACGGGTAATGAGCAGTTCTTC. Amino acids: CASSPTGNEQFF.

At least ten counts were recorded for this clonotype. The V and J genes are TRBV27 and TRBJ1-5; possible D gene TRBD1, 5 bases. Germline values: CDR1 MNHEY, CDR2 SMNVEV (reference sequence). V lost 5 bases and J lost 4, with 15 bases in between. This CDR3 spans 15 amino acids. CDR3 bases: TGTGCCAGCAGTCCCGGGACCCTTTTTAATCAGCCCCAGCATTTT. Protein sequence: CASSPGTLFNQPQHF.

This CDR3 reads CASSQVGQGADSYEQYF. CDR3 nucleotides: TGCGCCAGCAGCCAAGTGGGACAGGGGGCCGACTCCTACGAGCAGTACTTC. The chain links TRBV4-1 to TRBJ2-7; 12 positions match TRBD1. Germline V gives CDR1 MGHRA, CDR2 YSYEKL. The V and J ends lost 1 base and 0 bases, in that order; junction bases with no gene match: 4. This CDR3 has 17 residues.

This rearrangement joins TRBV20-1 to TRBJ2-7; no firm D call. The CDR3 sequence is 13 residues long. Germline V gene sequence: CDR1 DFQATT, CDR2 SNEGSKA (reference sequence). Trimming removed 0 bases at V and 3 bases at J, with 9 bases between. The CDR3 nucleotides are TGCAGTGCTAGAGATGGCCTACTCTACGAGCAGTACTTC. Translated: CSARDGLLYEQYF.

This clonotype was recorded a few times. The CDR3 sequence is CASSLSSTSVSYEQYF. DNA of the CDR3: TGTGCCAGCAGTTTATCGAGTACTAGCGTCTCCTACGAGCAGTACTTC. The chain carries TRBV27 and TRBJ2-7; 7 positions match TRBD2. The V gene end was trimmed by 0 bases and the J gene end by 0 bases; junction bases not matched to a gene: 5. Germline V gene data show CDR1 as MNHEY and CDR2 as SMNVEV (reference sequence). The CDR3 is made up of 16 amino acids.

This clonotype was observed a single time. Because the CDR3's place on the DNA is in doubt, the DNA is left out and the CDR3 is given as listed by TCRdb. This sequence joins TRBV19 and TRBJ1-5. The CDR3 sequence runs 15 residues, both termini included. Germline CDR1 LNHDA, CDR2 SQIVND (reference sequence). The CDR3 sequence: CASSVGVGSGQPQNF.

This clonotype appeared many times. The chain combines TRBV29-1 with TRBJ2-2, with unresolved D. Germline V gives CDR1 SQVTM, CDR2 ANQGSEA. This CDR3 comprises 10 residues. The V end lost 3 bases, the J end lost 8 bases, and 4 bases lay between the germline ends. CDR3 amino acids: CSVDDGELFF. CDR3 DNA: TGCAGCGTTGATGATGGGGAGCTGTTTTTT.

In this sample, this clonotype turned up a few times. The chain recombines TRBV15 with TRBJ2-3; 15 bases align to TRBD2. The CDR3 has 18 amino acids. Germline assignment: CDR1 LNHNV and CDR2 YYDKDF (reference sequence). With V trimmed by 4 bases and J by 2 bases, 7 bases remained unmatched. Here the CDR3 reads CATSKTGLAGGSTDTQYF. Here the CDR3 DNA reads TGTGCCACCAGCAAGACGGGACTAGCGGGAGGCTCCACAGATACGCAGTATTTT.

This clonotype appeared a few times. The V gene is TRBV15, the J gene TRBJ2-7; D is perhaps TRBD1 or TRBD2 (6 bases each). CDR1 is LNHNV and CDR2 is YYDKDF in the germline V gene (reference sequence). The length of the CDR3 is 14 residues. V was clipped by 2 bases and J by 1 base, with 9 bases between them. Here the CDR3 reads CATSRRGQSYEQYF. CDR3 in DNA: TGTGCCACCAGCAGACGGGGGCAGTCCTACGAGCAGTACTTC. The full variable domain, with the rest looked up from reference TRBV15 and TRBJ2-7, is DAMVIQNPRYQVTQFGKPVTLSCSQTLNHNVMYWYQQKSSQAPKLLFHYYDKDFNNEADTPDNFQSRRPNTSFCFLDIRSPGLGDTAMYLCATSRRGQSYEQYFGPGTRLTVT.

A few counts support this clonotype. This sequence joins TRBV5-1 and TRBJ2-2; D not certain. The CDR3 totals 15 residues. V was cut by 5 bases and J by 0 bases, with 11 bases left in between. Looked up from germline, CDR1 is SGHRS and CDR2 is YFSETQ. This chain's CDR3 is CASSGATANTGELFF. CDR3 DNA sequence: TGCGCCAGCAGTGGAGCCACCGCGAACACCGGGGAGCTGTTTTTT.